These 8 T cell receptor beta chains were sequenced from one sample in a study of glioma-infiltrating T cells after dendritic cell vaccination (dated by TCRdb to 2016 to 2017). Library preparation employed the immunoSEQ multiplex PCR assay. TCRdb holds this immuneACCESS table with in-frame rearrangements only. Some clones are missing; in checked studies, unresolved V genes explain under half, and the rest has no known cause. This sample holds fewer than 45,000 clones; approximately 82% were observed only once. Roughly 7.7% of the sample belongs to the ten largest clones. This material consisted of blood, taken before dendritic cell vaccination. The receptor source for this set is a human donor with glioblastoma.

In this sample, this clone turned up a few times. J is TRBJ2-7 and V is TRBV6-5; 9 bases match TRBD1. The J segment lost 3 bases and the V segment lost 8 bases, leaving 8 bases of the junction unmatched. CDR1 is MNHEY and CDR2 is SVGAGI in the germline V gene. This CDR3 region has 14 residues. The CDR3 spells CASGVGTGIYEQYF. Here the CDR3 DNA reads TGTGCCAGCGGAGTGGGGACAGGGATCTACGAGCAGTACTTC.

The chain has TRBV12-2 and TRBJ1-6; the listed D gene, TRBD1, was not tested against the DNA. TRBV12-2 is annotated as a pseudogene. This CDR3 is 18 amino acids long. The CDR3 DNA reads as TGTGCAAGTTTCACAGGGGCGGTTTGGGGGATCTTTAATTCACCCCTCCACTTT. This gives the protein CASFTGAVWGIFNSPLHF.

The V gene is TRBV7-3, the J gene TRBJ2-3; possible D gene TRBD2, 7 bases. This CDR3 has 14 amino acids. The germline V and J ends were trimmed by 5 bases and 6 bases, with 15 bases remaining between them. The germline gives CDR1 SGHTA, CDR2 FQGTGA. CDR3 loop: CASSPGGARDTQYF. In nucleotides, the CDR3 is TGTGCCAGCAGCCCTGGGGGGGCGAGGGATACGCAGTATTTT.

The V call is TRBV19, the J call TRBJ2-7; TRBD1 might be the D (5 bases). The CDR3 sequence is 14 residues long. Per the germline V gene, CDR1 is LNHDA and CDR2 is SQIVND (reference sequence). The V and J ends lost 6 bases and 3 bases respectively, with 15 bases between them. The CDR3 sequence is CASRPGGANYEQYF. The CDR3 bases are TGTGCCAGTAGGCCAGGTGGGGCAAACTACGAGCAGTACTTC.

This chain joins TRBV7-2 and TRBJ2-5; no reliable D call. The CDR3 totals 14 residues. V lost 4 bases and J 2 bases, leaving 11 bases between the germline ends. Germline V gives CDR1 SGHTA, CDR2 FQGNSA. The CDR3 region has the DNA TGTGCCAGCAGCTCCACAGCTATTCAAGAGACCCAGTACTTC. Translation: CASSSTAIQETQYF. Using reference TRBV7-2 and TRBJ2-5 for the parts outside the CDR3, the full variable domain is GAGVSQSPSNKVTEKGKDVELRCDPISGHTALYWYRQSLGQGLEFLIYFQGNSAPDKSGLPSDRFSAERTGGSVSTLTIQRTQQEDSAVYLCASSSTAIQETQYFGPGTRLLVL.

The chain employs TRBV5-1 and TRBJ1-3, with D possibly matching TRBD1 (6 bases). V was shortened by 7 bases and J by 0 bases, with 11 bases between the two germline ends. Germline values: CDR1 SGHRS, CDR2 YFSETQ. The CDR3 covers 14 residues. CDR3 residues: CASSPGDSGNTIYF. CDR3 coding DNA: TGCGCCAGCTCCCCAGGGGACTCTGGAAACACCATATATTTT.

The V and J genes are TRBV30 and TRBJ2-7; possibly TRBD2 for D (5 bases). V was trimmed by 0 bases and J by 7 bases, leaving 10 bases between them. In germline, CDR1 is GTSNPN, CDR2 SVGIG (reference sequence). The CDR3 spans 12 residues. The CDR3 reads CAWSVLPGEQYF. The CDR3 DNA reads as TGTGCCTGGAGTGTACTACCGGGGGAGCAGTACTTC.

This clone was detected only once. The rearrangement uses TRBV6-5 and TRBJ2-2; 8 nucleotides line up with TRBD1. The CDR3 loop spans 15 amino acids. Germline assignment: CDR1 MNHEY and CDR2 SVGAGI. V shed 6 bases, J shed 5 bases, and the junction held 8 bases outside the gene matches. CDR3 bases: TGTGCCAGCAGGACGGGACAGGCGCTTACCGGGGAGCTGTTTTTT. This sequence encodes CASRTGQALTGELFF.